The 9 T cell receptor beta chains below come from one sample, sequenced in a study of cytomegalovirus exposure and HLA in healthy donors. The PCR ran on 60 Vbeta and 13 Jbeta primers. TCRdb's copy holds only in-frame clones and misses some; the assay was immunoSEQ multiplex PCR. The sample includes more than 150,000 clones, around 81% seen only once; the top ten take approximately 2%. The sequenced sample consisted of PBMCs. These receptors came from a woman younger than 35 in good health and CMV-seropositive.

This sequence joins TRBV4-2 and TRBJ2-7; tentative D call: TRBD1 (5 bases). CDR1 LGHNA and CDR2 YNFKEQ come from the germline V gene. This CDR3 has 13 amino acids. Trimming took 4 bases from V and 0 from J, leaving 7 bases between them. The CDR3 sequence: CASSPGFSYEQYF. DNA of the CDR3: TGTGCCAGCAGCCCAGGGTTCTCCTACGAGCAGTACTTC.

The V gene is TRBV5-4, the J gene TRBJ2-2; D is undetermined. The CDR3 consists of 15 residues. Between the trimmed V and J ends, which lost 0 bases and 0 bases, there was a span of 6 bases. Germline V CDR1 and CDR2: SGHNT, YYREEE (reference sequence). Here the CDR3 DNA reads TGTGCCAGCAGCTTGGCCCCCGCGAACACCGGGGAGCTGTTTTTT. It yields the protein CASSLAPANTGELFF. The whole variable domain, remainder taken from reference TRBV5-4 and TRBJ2-2, is ETGVTQSPTHLIKTRGQQVTLRCSSQSGHNTVSWYQQALGQGPQFIFQYYREEENGRGNFPPRFSGLQFPNYSSELNVNALELDDSALYLCASSLAPANTGELFFGEGSRLTVL.

The rearrangement joins TRBV13 to TRBJ2-7, with 13 positions matching TRBD2. Per the germline V gene, CDR1 is PRHDT and CDR2 is FYEKMQ (reference sequence). The CDR3 runs to 13 residues. Unmatched junction bases numbered 4, after V lost 4 bases and J lost 10 bases. The CDR3 bases are TGTGCCAGCAGCTACGGACTAGCGGGGGACCAGTACGTC. This gives the protein CASSYGLAGDQYV.

This chain uses TRBV19 with TRBJ1-1, with D unresolved. The germline gives CDR1 LNHDA, CDR2 SQIVND (reference sequence). Trimming shortened V by 7 bases and J by 4 bases, and 13 bases separated the two germline ends. CDR3 size: 13 residues. CDR3 loop: CASNFPGITEAFF. As DNA, the CDR3 is TGTGCCAGTAACTTTCCGGGGATCACTGAAGCTTTCTTT.

The J gene is TRBJ2-5, the V gene TRBV29-1; 8 bases map to TRBD1. This CDR3 has 15 residues. After removal of 7 bases from V and 4 bases from J, the junction contained 14 bases not matched to a gene. The germline CDR1 and CDR2 sequences are SQVTM and ANQGSEA. CDR3 in amino acids: CSAHRDRLKGETQYF. In nucleotides, the CDR3 is TGCAGCGCTCACCGGGACAGGTTAAAAGGAGAGACCCAGTACTTC.

The chain recombines TRBV4-1 with TRBJ2-7, with D possibly matching TRBD1 (6 bases). The V gene's germline CDR1 is MGHRA and CDR2 YSYEKL. The CDR3 runs to 13 residues. Trimming removed 2 bases from V and 5 bases from J, with 10 bases in between. In DNA form, the CDR3 reads TGCGCCAGCAGCCAAACAGGGTTAAACGAGCAGTACTTC. The encoded protein is CASSQTGLNEQYF.

V is TRBV29-1 and J is TRBJ1-2; 9 positions agree with TRBD1. This CDR3 spans 11 amino acids. Germline V lookup: CDR1 SQVTM, CDR2 ANQGSEA. Trimming removed 7 bases from V and 14 bases from J; junction bases left unmatched: 11. The CDR3 loop is CSETPQGAGTF. DNA of the CDR3: TGCAGCGAGACACCACAGGGGGCTGGGACCTTC.

The chain has TRBV9 and TRBJ2-3; D is possibly TRBD1 (6 bases). This CDR3 has 16 residues. Trimming removed 0 bases at V and 0 bases at J, with 11 bases between. The germline V gene encodes CDR1 SGDLS and CDR2 YYNGEE. CDR3 bases: TGTGCCAGCAGCGTAGAAGGTGGGGGCAGCACAGATACGCAGTATTTT. Amino acid sequence: CASSVEGGGSTDTQYF.

This clone is a singleton in its sample. The rearrangement uses TRBV7-9 and TRBJ1-1, with D perhaps matching TRBD1 (6 bases). The length of the CDR3 is 14 residues. The germline V gene has CDR1 SEHNR and CDR2 FQNEAQ (reference sequence). V lost 2 bases and J lost 7, with 14 bases in between. CDR3 protein: CASSLFRGGDEAFF. In DNA form, the CDR3 reads TGTGCCAGCAGCTTATTCAGGGGAGGGGATGAAGCTTTCTTT. The whole variable domain, remainder taken from reference TRBV7-9 and TRBJ1-1, is DTGVSQNPRHKITKRGQNVTFRCDPISEHNRLYWYRQTLGQGPEFLTYFQNEAQLEKSRLLSDRFSAERPKGSFSTLEIQRTEQGDSAMYLCASSLFRGGDEAFFGQGTRLTVV.